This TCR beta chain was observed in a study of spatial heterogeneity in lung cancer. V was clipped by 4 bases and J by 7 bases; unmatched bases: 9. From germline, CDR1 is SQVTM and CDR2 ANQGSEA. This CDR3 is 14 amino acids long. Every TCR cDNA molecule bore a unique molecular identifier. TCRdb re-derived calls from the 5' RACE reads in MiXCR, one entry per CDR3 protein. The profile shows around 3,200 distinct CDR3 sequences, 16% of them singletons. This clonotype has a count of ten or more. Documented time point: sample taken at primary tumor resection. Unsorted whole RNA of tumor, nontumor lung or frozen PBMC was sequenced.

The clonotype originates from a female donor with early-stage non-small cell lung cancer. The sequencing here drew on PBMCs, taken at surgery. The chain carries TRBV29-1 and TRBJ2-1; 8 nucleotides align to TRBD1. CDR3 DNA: TGCAGCGTTGCGTCCGGACAGGGCCGGAATGAGCAGTTCTTC. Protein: CSVASGQGRNEQFF.